Below, 21 T cell receptor beta chains from the same sample are listed, as sequenced in a study of shared clonotypes between healthy human individuals. Profiled with immunoSEQ multiplex PCR; TCRdb holds only in-frame clones, not every one. The table shows 1.4 million to 1.5 million clones, with over 95% occurring only once. What was sequenced was naive CD4+ T cells sorted from blood. The subset: CD45RA+ positively selected. Receptors originate from a man in his thirties or forties in good health.

About this clone itself: The same CDR3 can be traced to other DNA sequences in this sample. The gene calls are TRBV9 and TRBJ2-1; 9 nucleotides agree with TRBD2. V lost 0 bases to trimming and J lost 4 bases; unmatched junction nucleotides: 2. CDR3 length: 15 amino acids. Looked up from germline, CDR1 is SGDLS and CDR2 is YYNGEE. The CDR3, as DNA: TGTGCCAGCAGCGTAGGGGCGGGAGGGTACAATGAGCAGTTCTTC. Protein product: CASSVGAGGYNEQFF.

The V gene is TRBV10-1, the J gene TRBJ2-3, with D perhaps matching TRBD1 (5 bases). Deletions cut 0 bases from V and 10 bases from J, with 11 bases between. Germline-derived CDR1 and CDR2 are WNHNN and SYGVQD (reference sequence). The CDR3 loop spans 13 amino acids. The CDR3 nucleotides are TGCGCCAGCAGTGAGTCTACAACAGGCCCGCAGTATTTT. Protein product: CASSESTTGPQYF.

The rearrangement links TRBV28 to TRBJ2-7; a possible D gene is TRBD1 (6 bases). The CDR3 contains 17 residues. CDR1 and CDR2 (germline): MDHEN, SYDVKM. The germline V and J ends were trimmed by 3 bases and 2 bases, with 20 bases remaining between them. The CDR3 DNA follows: TGTGCCAGCAGTTTCCCTACGGCCCGGACAGCTACCTACGAGCAGTACTTC. Protein sequence: CASSFPTARTATYEQYF. Filled out from reference TRBV28 and TRBJ2-7, the complete variable domain reads DVKVTQSSRYLVKRTGEKVFLECVQDMDHENMFWYRQDPGLGLRLIYFSYDVKMKEKGDIPEGYSVSREKKERFSLILESASTNQTSMYLCASSFPTARTATYEQYFGPGTRLTVT.

This clone was observed a single time. V usage is TRBV5-5 and J usage is TRBJ1-3; D might be TRBD1 (5 bases). V was trimmed by 0 bases and J by 1 base, leaving 5 bases between them. Germline V lookup: CDR1 SGHKS, CDR2 YYEKEE (reference sequence). The CDR3 covers 14 residues. In nucleotides, the CDR3 is TGTGCCAGCAGCTTGGCAGGGTCTGGAAACACCATATATTTT. It codes for CASSLAGSGNTIYF.

The chain links TRBV15 to TRBJ2-3, with D possibly being TRBD2 (6 bases). Germline V gene sequence: CDR1 LNHNV, CDR2 YYDKDF (reference sequence). CDR3 length equals 17 residues. Trimming shortened V by 5 bases and J by 1 base, and 19 bases separated the two germline ends. In DNA form, the CDR3 reads TGTGCCACCAGCGGGGGAATGGCGGGAAGACGCACAGATACGCAGTATTTT. It encodes CATSGGMAGRRTDTQYF.

This chain links TRBV10-3 with TRBJ2-2; TRBD2 aligns across 11 bases. CDR1 and CDR2 (germline): ENHRY, SYGVKD. V lost 6 bases to trimming and J lost 3 bases; unmatched junction nucleotides: 3. CDR3 length: 15 residues. This CDR3 reads CAIRPGLADTGELFF. Here the CDR3 DNA reads TGTGCCATCAGACCGGGACTAGCGGACACCGGGGAGCTGTTTTTT.

This chain links TRBV7-2 with TRBJ2-1; D might be TRBD1 (5 bases). V shed 4 bases and J shed 5 bases, with 6 bases lying between them. There are 12 residues in the CDR3. Germline V gene data show CDR1 as SGHTA and CDR2 as FQGNSA. The CDR3 protein is CASSSGNNEQFF. In nucleotides, the CDR3 is TGTGCCAGCAGCTCAGGGAACAATGAGCAGTTCTTC.

This clone was observed a single time. This chain connects TRBV19 to TRBJ1-5; TRBD1 matches at 12 bases. V was clipped by 6 bases and J by 7 bases; unmatched bases: 10. The CDR3 spans 16 residues. Germline loops: CDR1 LNHDA, CDR2 SQIVND (reference sequence). CDR3 sequence: CASRTAGTGGRQPQHF. The DNA for the CDR3 is TGTGCCAGTAGAACCGCCGGGACAGGGGGCCGGCAGCCCCAGCATTTT.

V is TRBV6-6 and J is TRBJ2-5; TRBD2 is a possible D gene (6 bases). Between the trimmed V and J ends, which lost 7 bases and 0 bases, there was a span of 12 bases. Looked up from germline, CDR1 is MNHNY and CDR2 is SVGAGI (reference sequence). The CDR3 sequence is 14 residues long. The CDR3 sequence is CASIFGGNQETQYF. The CDR3, as DNA: TGTGCCAGCATTTTTGGCGGGAACCAAGAGACCCAGTACTTC.

For this clone: At one of its ends the junction is not consistent with the germline gene, which may arise from a read error. J is TRBJ1-5 and V is TRBV2; D uncertain. Germline V lookup: CDR1 SNHLY, CDR2 FYNNEI. This CDR3 is 14 amino acids long. For the CDR3, the DNA is TGTGCCAGCAGCGAAGGCCAAGCCCGTCAGCCCCAGCATTTT. Its protein product is CASSEGQARQPQHF.

The rearrangement links TRBV11-3 to TRBJ2-1; D is unresolved. The CDR3 spans 14 residues. V lost 5 bases, J lost 8 bases, and 16 bases lay in between. The germline gives CDR1 SGHNT, CDR2 YENEEA. In nucleotides, the CDR3 is TGTGCCAGCAGCCGGCGATCTATAGGGTATGAGCAGTTCTTC. Translation: CASSRRSIGYEQFF.

The sample holds a few counts of this clone. This chain's CDR3 is CSVVGQEGGYTF. In DNA form, the CDR3 reads TGCAGCGTGGTTGGACAGGAGGGTGGCTACACCTTC. The J gene is TRBJ1-2, the V gene TRBV29-1; the match to TRBD1 covers 7 bases. V was pared by 6 bases and J by 7 bases, with 8 bases of the junction left unmatched. Per germline, CDR1 SQVTM and CDR2 ANQGSEA. This CDR3 region has 12 residues. Full variable domain (outside the CDR3, taken from reference TRBV29-1 and TRBJ1-2): SAVISQKPSRDICQRGTSLTIQCQVDSQVTMMFWYRQQPGQSLTLIATANQGSEATYESGFVIDKFPISRPNLTFSTLTVSNMSPEDSSIYLCSVVGQEGGYTFGSGTRLTVV.

V and J are TRBV19 and TRBJ2-7, with TRBD1 matching over 7 bases. The J segment lost 2 bases and the V segment lost 4 bases, leaving 5 bases of the junction unmatched. Looked up from germline, CDR1 is LNHDA and CDR2 is SQIVND (reference sequence). The CDR3 length is 14 residues. The CDR3 sequence: CASSRTGNTYEQYF. In DNA, the CDR3 is TGTGCCAGTAGTAGGACAGGAAATACCTACGAGCAGTACTTC.

The gene calls are TRBV6-1 and TRBJ2-7, with a weak D call TRBD2 (7 bases). In germline, CDR1 is MNHNS, CDR2 SASEGT. The CDR3 totals 18 residues. The ends were cut back, 0 bases at V and 1 base at J, with 19 bases in the middle. CDR3 DNA sequence: TGTGCCAGCAGTGAAGCGAATTGGGGGGGGGCGCTTTCCTACGAGCAGTACTTC. The encoded protein is CASSEANWGGALSYEQYF.

The rearrangement links TRBV11-2 to TRBJ2-7, with 10 bases that match TRBD2. The CDR3 loop spans 16 amino acids. The trim removed 1 base at V and 4 bases at J, leaving 7 bases unmatched. Germline loops: CDR1 SGHAT, CDR2 FQNNGV. Here the CDR3 DNA reads TGTGCCAGCAGCTTAGCGGCTAGCGGGAGTACATACGAGCAGTACTTC. As protein: CASSLAASGSTYEQYF.

J is TRBJ2-2 and V is TRBV19, with 7 bases lining up with TRBD2. V gave up 6 bases and J gave up 7 bases; unmatched junction bases: 5. In germline, CDR1 is LNHDA, CDR2 SQIVND (reference sequence). The CDR3 is 13 residues long. The CDR3 is CASRFGLDGELFF. CDR3 DNA: TGTGCCAGTAGATTCGGACTAGACGGGGAGCTGTTTTTT.

The rearrangement uses TRBV2 and TRBJ1-5; D uncertain. The CDR3 extends over 12 amino acids. The germline V gene encodes CDR1 SNHLY and CDR2 FYNNEI. The V end lost 5 bases, the J end lost 5 bases, and 7 bases lay between the germline ends. CDR3 region: CASSKNDQPQHF. CDR3 DNA sequence: TGTGCCAGCAGTAAGAATGATCAGCCCCAGCATTTT.

V usage is TRBV18 and J usage is TRBJ1-5, with D perhaps TRBD1 (5 bases). CDR3 length equals 16 residues. V was cut by 3 bases and J by 0 bases, with 12 bases left in between. Germline V gives CDR1 KGHSH, CDR2 LQKENI. CDR3 DNA: TGTGCCAGCTCACCCCTGGGGCAGTCTAGCAATCAGCCCCAGCATTTT. The encoded protein is CASSPLGQSSNQPQHF.

The CDR3 spells CAIFGGYTF. For the CDR3, the DNA is TGTGCCATCTTCGGTGGCTACACCTTC. This rearrangement joins TRBV6-1 to TRBJ1-2; the D is unclear. The CDR3 is 9 residues long. Germline V gene lookup returns CDR1 MNHNS and CDR2 SASEGT. Trimming removed 10 bases at V and 7 bases at J, with 7 bases between.

The chain joins TRBV6-6 to TRBJ1-1; tentatively, D is TRBD1 (6 bases). CDR1 is MNHNY, CDR2 SVGAGI, per germline (reference sequence). CDR3 length: 15 residues. V lost 4 bases, J lost 4 bases, and 16 bases lay in between. The CDR3 nucleotides read TGTGCCAGCAGTTCCCTTCGTACAGGGAGCACTGAAGCTTTCTTT. This codes for CASSSLRTGSTEAFF.

The chain uses TRBV25-1 and TRBJ2-6; D unresolved. CDR1 MGHDK and CDR2 SYGVNS come from the germline V gene. Trimming pared 5 bases from V and 4 bases from J, leaving 9 bases between. The CDR3 sequence is 14 residues long. The CDR3 DNA reads TGTGCCAGCAGTCCACCCGGGGGGGCCAACGTCCTGACTTTC. Residues: CASSPPGGANVLTF.